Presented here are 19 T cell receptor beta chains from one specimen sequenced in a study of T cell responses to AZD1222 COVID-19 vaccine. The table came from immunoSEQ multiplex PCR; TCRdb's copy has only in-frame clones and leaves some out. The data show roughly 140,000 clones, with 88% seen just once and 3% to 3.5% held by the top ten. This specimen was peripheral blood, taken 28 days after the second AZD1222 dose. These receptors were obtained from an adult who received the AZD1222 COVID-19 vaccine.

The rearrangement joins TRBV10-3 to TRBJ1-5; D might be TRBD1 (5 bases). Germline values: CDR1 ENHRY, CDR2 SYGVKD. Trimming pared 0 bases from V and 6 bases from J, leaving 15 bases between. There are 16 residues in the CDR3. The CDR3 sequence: CAISESTGARGQPQHF. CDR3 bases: TGTGCCATCAGTGAGTCGACTGGGGCGCGGGGTCAGCCCCAGCATTTT.

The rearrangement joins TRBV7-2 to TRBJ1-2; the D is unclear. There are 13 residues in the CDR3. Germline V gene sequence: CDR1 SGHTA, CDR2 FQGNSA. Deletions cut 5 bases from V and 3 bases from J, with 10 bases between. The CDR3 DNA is TGTGCCAGCAGCCTAAGACGCCACTATGGCTACACCTTC. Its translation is CASSLRRHYGYTF. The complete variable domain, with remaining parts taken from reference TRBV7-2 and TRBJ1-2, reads GAGVSQSPSNKVTEKGKDVELRCDPISGHTALYWYRQSLGQGLEFLIYFQGNSAPDKSGLPSDRFSAERTGGSVSTLTIQRTQQEDSAVYLCASSLRRHYGYTFGSGTRLTVV.

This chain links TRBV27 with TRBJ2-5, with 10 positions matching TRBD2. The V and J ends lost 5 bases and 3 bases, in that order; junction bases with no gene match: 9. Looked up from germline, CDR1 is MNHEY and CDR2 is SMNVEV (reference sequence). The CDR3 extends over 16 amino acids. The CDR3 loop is CASSKVGLAVKETQYF. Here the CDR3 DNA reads TGTGCCAGCAGTAAGGTCGGACTAGCGGTGAAAGAGACCCAGTACTTC.

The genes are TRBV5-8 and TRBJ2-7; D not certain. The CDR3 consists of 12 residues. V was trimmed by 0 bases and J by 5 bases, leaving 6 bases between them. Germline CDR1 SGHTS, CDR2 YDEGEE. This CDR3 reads CASSLVRDEQYF. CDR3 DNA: TGTGCCAGCAGCTTGGTGAGAGACGAGCAGTACTTC.

The CDR3 coding sequence is TGTGCCAGCAGTTTGTCCAGGTGGGGTGAAGCTTTCTTT. Translating it yields CASSLSRWGEAFF. This chain joins TRBV12-3 or TRBV12-4 and TRBJ1-1, with unresolved D. Trimming left V 3 bases short and J 7 bases short, with 12 bases between. The CDR3 runs to 13 residues.

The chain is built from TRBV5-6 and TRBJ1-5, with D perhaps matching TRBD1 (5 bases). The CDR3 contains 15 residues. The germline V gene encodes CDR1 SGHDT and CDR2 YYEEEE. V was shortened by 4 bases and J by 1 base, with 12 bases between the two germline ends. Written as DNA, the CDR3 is TGTGCCAGCAGCCCGAACACAGGAAGCAATCAGCCCCAGCATTTT. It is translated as CASSPNTGSNQPQHF.

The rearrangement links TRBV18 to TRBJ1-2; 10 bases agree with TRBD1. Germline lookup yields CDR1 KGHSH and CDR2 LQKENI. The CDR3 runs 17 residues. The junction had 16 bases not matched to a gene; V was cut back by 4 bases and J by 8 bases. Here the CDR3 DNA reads TGTGCCAGCTCACTTCTCTCAAGTTACGACAGGGGGCAAGGCTACACCTTC. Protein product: CASSLLSSYDRGQGYTF. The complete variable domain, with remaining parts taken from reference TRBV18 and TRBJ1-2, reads NAGVMQNPRHLVRRRGQEARLRCSPMKGHSHVYWYRQLPEEGLKFMVYLQKENIIDESGMPKERFSAEFPKEGPSILRIQQVVRGDSAAYFCASSLLSSYDRGQGYTFGSGTRLTVV.

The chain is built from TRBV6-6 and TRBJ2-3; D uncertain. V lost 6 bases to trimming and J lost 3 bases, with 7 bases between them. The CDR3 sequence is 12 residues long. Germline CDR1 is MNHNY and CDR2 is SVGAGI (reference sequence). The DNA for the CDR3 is TGTGCCAGCAGCCGTAGTACAGATACGCAGTATTTT. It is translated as CASSRSTDTQYF.

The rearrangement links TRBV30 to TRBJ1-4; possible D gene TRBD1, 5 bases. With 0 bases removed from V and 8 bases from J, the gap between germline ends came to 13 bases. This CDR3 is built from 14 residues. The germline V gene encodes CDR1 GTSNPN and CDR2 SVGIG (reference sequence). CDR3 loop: CAWSVLGGGEKLFF. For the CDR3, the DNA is TGTGCCTGGAGTGTACTCGGGGGAGGCGAAAAACTGTTTTTT.

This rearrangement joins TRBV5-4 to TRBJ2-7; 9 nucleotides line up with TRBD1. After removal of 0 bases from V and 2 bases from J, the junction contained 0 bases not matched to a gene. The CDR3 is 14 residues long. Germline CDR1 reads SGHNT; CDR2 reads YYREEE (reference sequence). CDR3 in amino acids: CASSLGTGAYEQYF. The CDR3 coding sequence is TGTGCCAGCAGCTTGGGGACAGGGGCCTACGAGCAGTACTTC.

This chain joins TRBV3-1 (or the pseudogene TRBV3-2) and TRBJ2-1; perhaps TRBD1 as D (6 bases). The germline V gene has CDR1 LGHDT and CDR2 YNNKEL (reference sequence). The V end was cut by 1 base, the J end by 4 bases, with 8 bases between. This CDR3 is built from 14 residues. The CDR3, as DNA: TGTGCCAGCAGCCAAGTTCAGGGGTACAATGAGCAGTTCTTC. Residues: CASSQVQGYNEQFF.

The CDR3 bases are TGTGCCAGCCTCTTGGGAGAGACCCAGTACTTC. This encodes CASLLGETQYF. The V call is TRBV2, the J call TRBJ2-5; no reliable D call. CDR3 size: 11 residues. Deletions cut 8 bases from V and 4 bases from J, with 8 bases between. In germline, CDR1 is SNHLY, CDR2 FYNNEI.

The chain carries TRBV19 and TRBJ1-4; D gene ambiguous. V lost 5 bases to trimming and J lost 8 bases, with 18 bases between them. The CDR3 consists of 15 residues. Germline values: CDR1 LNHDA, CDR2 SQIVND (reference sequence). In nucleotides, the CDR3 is TGTGCCAGTAGTTCCCTCCGGCAGGTCCCAGAAAAACTGTTTTTT. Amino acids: CASSSLRQVPEKLFF.

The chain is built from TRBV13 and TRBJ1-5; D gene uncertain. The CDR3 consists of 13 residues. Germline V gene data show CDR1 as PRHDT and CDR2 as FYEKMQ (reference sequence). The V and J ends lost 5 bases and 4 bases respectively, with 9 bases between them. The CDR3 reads CASSLGANQPQHF. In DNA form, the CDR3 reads TGTGCCAGCAGCCTCGGTGCTAATCAGCCCCAGCATTTT.

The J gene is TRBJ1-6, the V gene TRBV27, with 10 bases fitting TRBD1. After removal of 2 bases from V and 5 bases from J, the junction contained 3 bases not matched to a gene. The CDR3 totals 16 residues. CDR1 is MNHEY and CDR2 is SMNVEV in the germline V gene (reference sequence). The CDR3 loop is CASSLKGQGNNSPLHF. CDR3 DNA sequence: TGTGCCAGCAGTTTAAAGGGACAGGGGAATAATTCACCCCTCCACTTT.

DNA of the CDR3: TGTGCCAAACAGGGGAACTCTGGAAACACCATATATTTT. Protein product: CAKQGNSGNTIYF. The chain uses TRBV6-4 and TRBJ1-3; TRBD1 agrees at 7 bases. Germline V lookup: CDR1 MRHNA, CDR2 SNTAGT. This CDR3 comprises 13 residues. V shed 10 bases and J 0 bases; nucleotides not matched to a gene: 3.

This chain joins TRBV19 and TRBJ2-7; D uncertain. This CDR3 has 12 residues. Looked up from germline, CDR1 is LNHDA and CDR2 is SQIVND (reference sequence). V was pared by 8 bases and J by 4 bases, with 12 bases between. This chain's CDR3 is CASRGIGYEQYF. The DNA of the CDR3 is TGTGCCAGTCGAGGTATAGGGTACGAGCAGTACTTC.

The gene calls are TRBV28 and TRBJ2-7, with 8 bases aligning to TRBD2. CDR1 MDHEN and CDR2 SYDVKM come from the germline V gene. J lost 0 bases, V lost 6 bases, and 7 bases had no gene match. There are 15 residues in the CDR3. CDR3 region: CASRLSGRSSYEQYF. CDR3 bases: TGTGCCAGCAGATTAAGCGGGAGATCCTCCTACGAGCAGTACTTC.

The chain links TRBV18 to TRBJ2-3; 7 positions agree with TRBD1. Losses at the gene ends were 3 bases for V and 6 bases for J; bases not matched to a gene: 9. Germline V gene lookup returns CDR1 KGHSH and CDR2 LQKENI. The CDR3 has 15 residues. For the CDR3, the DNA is TGTGCCAGCTCACCTACAGGGGCTCCGGAGGATACGCAGTATTTT. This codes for CASSPTGAPEDTQYF.